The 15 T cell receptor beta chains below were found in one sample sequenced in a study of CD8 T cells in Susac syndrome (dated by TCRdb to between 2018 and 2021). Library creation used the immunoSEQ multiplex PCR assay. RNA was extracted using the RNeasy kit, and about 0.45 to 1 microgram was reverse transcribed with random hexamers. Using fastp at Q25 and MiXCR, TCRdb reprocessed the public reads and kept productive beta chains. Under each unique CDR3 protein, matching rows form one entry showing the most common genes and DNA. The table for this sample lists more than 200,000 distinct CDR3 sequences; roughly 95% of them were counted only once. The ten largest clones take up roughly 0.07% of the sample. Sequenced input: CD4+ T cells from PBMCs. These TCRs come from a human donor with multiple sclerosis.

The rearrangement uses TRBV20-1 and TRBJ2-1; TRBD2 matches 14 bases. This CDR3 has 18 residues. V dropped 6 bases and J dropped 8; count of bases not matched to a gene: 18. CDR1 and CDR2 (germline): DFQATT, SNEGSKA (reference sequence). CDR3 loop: CSAPLEHWGLAGVYEQFF. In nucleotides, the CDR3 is TGCAGTGCCCCCCTAGAGCACTGGGGACTAGCGGGGGTATATGAGCAGTTCTTC.

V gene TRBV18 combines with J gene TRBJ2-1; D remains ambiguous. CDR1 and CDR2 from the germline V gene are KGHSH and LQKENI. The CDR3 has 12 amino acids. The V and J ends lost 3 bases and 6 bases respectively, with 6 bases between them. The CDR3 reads CASSPETNEQFF. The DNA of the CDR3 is TGTGCCAGCTCACCCGAAACCAATGAGCAGTTCTTC.

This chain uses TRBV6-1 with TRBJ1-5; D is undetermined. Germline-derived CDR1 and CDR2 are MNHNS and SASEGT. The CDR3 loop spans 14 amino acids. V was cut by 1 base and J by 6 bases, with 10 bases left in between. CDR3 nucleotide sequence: TGTGCCAGCAGTGAAGGGCCGGTGAGTCAGCCCCAGCATTTT. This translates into CASSEGPVSQPQHF.

In DNA form, the CDR3 reads TGTGCCAGCAGCTTAGTCGGACTAGCGGGGGGGCGGAATGAGCAGTTCTTC. Translation gives CASSLVGLAGGRNEQFF. J is TRBJ2-1 and V is TRBV5-6, with TRBD2 matching over 15 bases. CDR3 length: 17 amino acids. CDR1 SGHDT and CDR2 YYEEEE come from the germline V gene. J lost 7 bases, V lost 2 bases, and 7 bases had no gene match. The variable domain in full, completed from reference TRBV5-6 and TRBJ2-1, reads DAGVTQSPTHLIKTRGQQVTLRCSPKSGHDTVSWYQQALGQGPQFIFQYYEEEERQRGNFPDRFSGHQFPNYSSELNVNALLLGDSALYLCASSLVGLAGGRNEQFFGPGTRLTVL.

The CDR3, as DNA: TGTGCCAGTAGTATAGGACACCCCAGGGATGAGCAGTTCTTC. Translating gives CASSIGHPRDEQFF. This chain links TRBV19 with TRBJ2-1, with a tentative D call TRBD1 (5 bases). The CDR3 is made up of 14 amino acids. Germline loops: CDR1 LNHDA, CDR2 SQIVND (reference sequence). Trimming stripped 1 base from V and 8 bases from J, with 12 bases between.

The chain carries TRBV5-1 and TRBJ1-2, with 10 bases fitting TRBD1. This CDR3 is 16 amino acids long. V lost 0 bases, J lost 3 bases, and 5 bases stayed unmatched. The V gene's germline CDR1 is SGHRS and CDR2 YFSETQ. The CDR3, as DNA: TGCGCCAGCAGCTTGGGACCTGGACAGGGGGACTATGGCTACACCTTC. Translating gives CASSLGPGQGDYGYTF. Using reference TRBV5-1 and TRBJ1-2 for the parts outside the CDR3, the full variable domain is KAGVTQTPRYLIKTRGQQVTLSCSPISGHRSVSWYQQTPGQGLQFLFEYFSETQRNKGNFPGRFSGRQFSNSRSEMNVSTLELGDSALYLCASSLGPGQGDYGYTFGSGTRLTVV.

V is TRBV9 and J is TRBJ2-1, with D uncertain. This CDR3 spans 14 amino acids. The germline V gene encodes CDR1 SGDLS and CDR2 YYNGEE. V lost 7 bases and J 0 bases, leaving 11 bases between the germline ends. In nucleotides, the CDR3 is TGTGCCAGCGGAAGGGTAAGCTCCTACAATGAGCAGTTCTTC. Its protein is CASGRVSSYNEQFF.

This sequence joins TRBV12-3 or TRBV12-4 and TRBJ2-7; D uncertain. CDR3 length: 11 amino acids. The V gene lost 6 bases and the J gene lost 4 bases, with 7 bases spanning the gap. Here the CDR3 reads CASRRGYEQYF. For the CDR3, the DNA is TGTGCCAGCAGAAGAGGTTACGAGCAGTACTTC.

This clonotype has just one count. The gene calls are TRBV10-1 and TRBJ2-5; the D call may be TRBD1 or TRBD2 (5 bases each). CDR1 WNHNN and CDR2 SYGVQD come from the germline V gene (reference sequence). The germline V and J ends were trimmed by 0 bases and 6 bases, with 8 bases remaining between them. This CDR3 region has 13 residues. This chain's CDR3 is CASSESRGQTQYF. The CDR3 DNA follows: TGCGCCAGCAGTGAGTCGAGGGGACAGACCCAGTACTTC.

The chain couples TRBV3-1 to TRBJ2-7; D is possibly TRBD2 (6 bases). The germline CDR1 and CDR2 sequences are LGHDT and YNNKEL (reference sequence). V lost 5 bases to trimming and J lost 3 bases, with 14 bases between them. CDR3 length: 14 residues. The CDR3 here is CASSSQLASYEQYF. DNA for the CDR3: TGTGCCAGCAGCTCCCAACTAGCTAGCTACGAGCAGTACTTC.

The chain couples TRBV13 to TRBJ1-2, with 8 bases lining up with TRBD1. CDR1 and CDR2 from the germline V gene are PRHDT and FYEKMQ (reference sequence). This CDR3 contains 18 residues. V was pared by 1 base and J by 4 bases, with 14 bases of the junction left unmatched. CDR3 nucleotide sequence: TGTGCCAGCAGCTTAGTCCCCTTTAGACAGGGGTCGAGCTATGGCTACACCTTC. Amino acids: CASSLVPFRQGSSYGYTF.

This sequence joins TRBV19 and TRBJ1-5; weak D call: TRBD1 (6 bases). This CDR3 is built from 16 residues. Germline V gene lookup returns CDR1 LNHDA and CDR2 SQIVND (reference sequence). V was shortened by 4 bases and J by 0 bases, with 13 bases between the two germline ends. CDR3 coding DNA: TGTGCCAGTAGTAAACAGGGCTGGTATAGCAATCAGCCCCAGCATTTT. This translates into CASSKQGWYSNQPQHF.

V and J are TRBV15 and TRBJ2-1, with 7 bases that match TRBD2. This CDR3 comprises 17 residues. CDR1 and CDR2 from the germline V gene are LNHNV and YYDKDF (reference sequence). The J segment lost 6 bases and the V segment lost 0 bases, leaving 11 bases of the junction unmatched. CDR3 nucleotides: TGTGCCACCAGCAGAGATCGCCTTAGGGTAGCGGGCAATGAGCAGTTCTTC. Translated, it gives CATSRDRLRVAGNEQFF.

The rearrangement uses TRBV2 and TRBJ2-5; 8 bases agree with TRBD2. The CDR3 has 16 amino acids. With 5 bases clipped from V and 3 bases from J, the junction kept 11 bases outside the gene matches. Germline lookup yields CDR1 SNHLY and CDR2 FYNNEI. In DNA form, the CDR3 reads TGTGCCAGCAGTTCTAAGAGCGGGGGACTTAAAGAGACCCAGTACTTC. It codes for CASSSKSGGLKETQYF.

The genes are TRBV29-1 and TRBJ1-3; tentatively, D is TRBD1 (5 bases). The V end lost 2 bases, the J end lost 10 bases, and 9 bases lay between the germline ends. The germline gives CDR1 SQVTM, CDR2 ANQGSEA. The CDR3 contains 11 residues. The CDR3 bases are TGCAGCGTTGAAAGCGGGGCTACCATATATTTT. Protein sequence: CSVESGATIYF.